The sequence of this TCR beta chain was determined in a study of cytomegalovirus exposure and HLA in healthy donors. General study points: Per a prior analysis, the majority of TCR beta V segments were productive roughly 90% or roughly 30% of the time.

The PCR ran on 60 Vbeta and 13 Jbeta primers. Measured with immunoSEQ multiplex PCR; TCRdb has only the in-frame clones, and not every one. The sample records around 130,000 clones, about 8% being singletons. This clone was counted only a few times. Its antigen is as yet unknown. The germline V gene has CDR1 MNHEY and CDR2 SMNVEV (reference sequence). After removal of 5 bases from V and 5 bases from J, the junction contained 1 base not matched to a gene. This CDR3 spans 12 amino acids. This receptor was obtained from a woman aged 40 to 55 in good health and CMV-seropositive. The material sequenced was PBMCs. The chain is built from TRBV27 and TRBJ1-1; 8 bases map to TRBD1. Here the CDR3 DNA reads TGTGCCAGCAGTCAGGGGGCGACTGAAGCTTTCTTT. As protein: CASSQGATEAFF.